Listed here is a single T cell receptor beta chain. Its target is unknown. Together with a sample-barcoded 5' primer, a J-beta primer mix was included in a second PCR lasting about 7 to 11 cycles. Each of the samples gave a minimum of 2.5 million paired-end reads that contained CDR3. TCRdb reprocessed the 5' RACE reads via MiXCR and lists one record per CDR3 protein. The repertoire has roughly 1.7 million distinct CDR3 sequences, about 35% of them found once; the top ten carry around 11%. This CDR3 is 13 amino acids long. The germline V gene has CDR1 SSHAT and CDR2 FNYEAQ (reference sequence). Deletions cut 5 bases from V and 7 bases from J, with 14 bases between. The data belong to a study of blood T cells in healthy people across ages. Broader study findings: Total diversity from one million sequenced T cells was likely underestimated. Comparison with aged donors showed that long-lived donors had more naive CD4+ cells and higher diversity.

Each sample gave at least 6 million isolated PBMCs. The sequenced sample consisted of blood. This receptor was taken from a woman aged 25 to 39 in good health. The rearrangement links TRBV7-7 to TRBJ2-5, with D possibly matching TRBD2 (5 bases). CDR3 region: CASSLNSVGTQYF. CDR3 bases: TGTGCCAGCAGCCTAAATAGCGTGGGGACCCAGTACTTC. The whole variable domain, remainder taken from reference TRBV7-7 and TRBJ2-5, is GAGVSQSPRYKVTKRGQDVTLRCDPISSHATLYWYQQALGQGPEFLTYFNYEAQPDKSGLPSDRFSAERPEGSISTLTIQRTEQRDSAMYRCASSLNSVGTQYFGPGTRLLVL.